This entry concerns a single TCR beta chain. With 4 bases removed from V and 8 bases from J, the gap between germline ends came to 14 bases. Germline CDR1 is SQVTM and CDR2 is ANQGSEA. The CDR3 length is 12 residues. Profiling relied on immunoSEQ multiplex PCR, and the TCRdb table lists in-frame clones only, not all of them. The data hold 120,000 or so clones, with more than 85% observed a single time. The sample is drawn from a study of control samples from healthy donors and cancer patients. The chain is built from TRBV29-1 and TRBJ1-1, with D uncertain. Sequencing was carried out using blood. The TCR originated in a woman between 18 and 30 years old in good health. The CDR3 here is CSVVSVFGEAFF. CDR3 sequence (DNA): TGCAGCGTTGTTTCGGTCTTCGGGGAAGCTTTCTTT.